Given below is one T cell receptor beta chain in context. Its antigen is undetermined. Time point of the sample: persistent/refractory GD, antithyroid drugs over 5 years with positive TRAb. Extracted PBMC RNA gave rise to the TCR library. With V trimmed by 6 bases and J by 6 bases, 8 bases remained unmatched. The CDR3 loop spans 15 amino acids. The germline gives CDR1 LNHDA, CDR2 SQIVND (reference sequence). Arm-PCR of CDR3 regions with iRepertoire HTBI primers generated TCR beta libraries. TCRdb used MiXCR to reprocess the multiplex PCR reads, holding one entry per CDR3 protein. In the table there are roughly 450,000 distinct CDR3 sequences, 20% to 25% of which are singletons. The data originate from a study of regulatory T cells in long-lasting Graves disease. Study-wide results and caveats: Researchers examined only peripheral blood and not thyroid tissue. Persistent-disease Graves' patients showed less TCR diversity than new cases.

The rearrangement links TRBV19 to TRBJ2-7; 13 positions agree with TRBD2. The sequence derives from a female donor with Graves disease. The sample consisted of peripheral blood mononuclear cells (PBMCs), taken when the disease was refractory, from a patient treated with antithyroid drugs. The CDR3 reads CASSSGLAGDVEQYF. In DNA, the CDR3 is TGTGCCAGTAGCTCTGGACTAGCGGGAGATGTCGAGCAGTACTTC.